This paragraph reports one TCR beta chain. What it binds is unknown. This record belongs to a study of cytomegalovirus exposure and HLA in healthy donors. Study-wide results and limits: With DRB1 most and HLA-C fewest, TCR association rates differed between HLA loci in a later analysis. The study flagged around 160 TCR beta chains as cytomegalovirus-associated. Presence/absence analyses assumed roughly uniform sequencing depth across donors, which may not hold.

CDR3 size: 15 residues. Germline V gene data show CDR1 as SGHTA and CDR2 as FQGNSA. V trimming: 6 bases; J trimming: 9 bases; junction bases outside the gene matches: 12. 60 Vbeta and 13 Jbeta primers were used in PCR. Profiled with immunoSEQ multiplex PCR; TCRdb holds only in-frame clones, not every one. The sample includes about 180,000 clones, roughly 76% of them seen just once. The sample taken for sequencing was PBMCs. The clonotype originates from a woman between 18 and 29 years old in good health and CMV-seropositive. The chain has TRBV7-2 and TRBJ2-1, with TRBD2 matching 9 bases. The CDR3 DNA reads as TGTGCCAGCAGTCTCACCGGGACTAGCTCTTTTGAGCAGTTCTTC. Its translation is CASSLTGTSSFEQFF.